The clone carrying this TCR beta chain has more than one count but fewer than ten. The target antigen is unknown. The data were obtained in a study of T cells in Graves' hyperthyroidism and ophthalmopathy. Study-wide results and caveats: Ophthalmopathy prediction by the model preceded onset by a median about 6 months. Blood also held most thyroid clonotypes expanded beyond 0.001.

V lost 1 base to trimming and J lost 7 bases, with 13 bases between them. The germline V gene has CDR1 MGHRA and CDR2 YSYEKL. The CDR3 is 14 residues long. Amplification yielded TCR beta CDR3 regions, with RNA transcripts as the source. TCR CDR3 underwent first-round RT-PCR with the HTBI primer set. Each CDR3 protein gets one entry after TCRdb re-called the multiplex PCR reads with MiXCR. The repertoire includes about 200,000 distinct CDR3 sequences, roughly a sixth of them detected once, and roughly 49% sits in the top ten. The TCR originated in a woman aged 45 to 65 with Graves' hyperthyroidism. The sample consisted of blood. The rearrangement joins TRBV4-1 to TRBJ1-1; TRBD1 is a possible D gene (6 bases). This CDR3 reads CASSQAQGTLEAFF. The CDR3 DNA sequence: TGCGCCAGCAGCCAAGCCCAGGGGACCCTTGAAGCTTTCTTT.